These 13 T cell receptor beta chains were sequenced from one sample in a study of T cells after posttransplantation cyclophosphamide. Sequenced by immunoSEQ multiplex PCR; TCRdb stores in-frame clones only, minus some. The sample holds under 8,500 clones; roughly four fifths are singletons and the top ten take about 20%. A marrow graft followed busulfan-fludarabine conditioning, with cyclophosphamide on days +3 and +4. Sequenced material: PBMCs, taken 1,400 to 1,500 days after allogeneic stem cell transplant with posttransplant cyclophosphamide. These receptors came from a male patient aged 25-45 years who received an allogeneic stem cell transplant from a related donor, was CMV-positive, and had acute GVHD only. A share of the T cells may be of graft donor origin.

This clone was detected only a few times. This chain joins TRBV5-1 and TRBJ1-5; TRBD1 matches 7 bases. V lost 2 bases, J lost 7 bases, and 6 bases stayed unmatched. The CDR3 length is 14 residues. Looked up from germline, CDR1 is SGHRS and CDR2 is YFSETQ. The CDR3 sequence: CASSFGTAGQPQHF. The CDR3 nucleotides read TGCGCCAGCAGCTTCGGGACAGCAGGACAGCCCCAGCATTTT.

The rearrangement joins TRBV6-5 to TRBJ1-5, with 7 bases identical to TRBD1. Germline V CDR1 and CDR2: MNHEY, SVGAGI. The CDR3 extends over 14 amino acids. With V trimmed by 6 bases and J by 6 bases, 8 bases remained unmatched. The chain's CDR3 is CASSTGTESQPQHF. DNA of the CDR3: TGTGCCAGCAGCACCGGGACAGAGAGTCAGCCCCAGCATTTT.

In its sample, this clone ranks as large. The chain employs TRBV28 and TRBJ1-6; D not resolved. The length of the CDR3 is 14 residues. CDR1 and CDR2 (germline): MDHEN, SYDVKM. V lost 4 bases and J 9 bases, leaving 13 bases between the germline ends. The CDR3 DNA is TGTGCCAGCAGTTACGGGGTTTTCGGTTCACCCCTCCACTTT. This codes for CASSYGVFGSPLHF.

The chain has TRBV9 and TRBJ2-3, with 10 bases that match TRBD2. Germline-derived CDR1 and CDR2 are SGDLS and YYNGEE. V was pared by 1 base and J by 6 bases, with 11 bases of the junction left unmatched. CDR3 size: 17 residues. The CDR3 DNA sequence: TGTGCCAGCAGCGTATCGCCCAGCGGGGGGGCCCCGGATACGCAGTATTTT. This gives the protein CASSVSPSGGAPDTQYF. The whole variable domain, remainder taken from reference TRBV9 and TRBJ2-3, is DSGVTQTPKHLITATGQRVTLRCSPRSGDLSVYWYQQSLDQGLQFLIQYYNGEERAKGNILERFSAQQFPDLHSELNLSSLELGDSALYFCASSVSPSGGAPDTQYFGPGTRLTVL.

The rearrangement uses TRBV6-1 and TRBJ1-4; D is perhaps TRBD1 (5 bases). The V and J ends lost 0 bases and 9 bases respectively, with 17 bases between them. CDR3 length: 16 amino acids. Germline lookup yields CDR1 MNHNS and CDR2 SASEGT. CDR3 sequence: CASSEALRQRIKKLFF. The CDR3 DNA follows: TGTGCCAGCAGTGAAGCGCTTCGACAGCGTATTAAAAAACTGTTTTTT.

The rearrangement joins TRBV7-9 to TRBJ1-2; the match to TRBD1 covers 8 bases. The V gene end was trimmed by 4 bases and the J gene end by 8 bases; junction bases not matched to a gene: 6. The CDR3 is 13 amino acids. Germline lookup yields CDR1 SEHNR and CDR2 FQNEAQ (reference sequence). The CDR3 loop is CASSSTGGGGYTF. CDR3 coding DNA: TGTGCCAGCAGCTCCACAGGGGGAGGGGGCTACACCTTC.

The sample holds one count of this clone. V usage is TRBV7-2 and J usage is TRBJ2-2; 9 nucleotides align to TRBD2. The ends lost 4 bases at V and 0 bases at J; junction bases unmatched: 3. The CDR3 spans 16 residues. The germline V gene encodes CDR1 SGHTA and CDR2 FQGNSA. In DNA, the CDR3 is TGTGCCAGCAGCTCCCTAGCGGGGCCGAACACCGGGGAGCTGTTTTTT. Translated: CASSSLAGPNTGELFF.

The chain couples TRBV4-1 to TRBJ2-5; 10 nucleotides line up with TRBD2. Germline values: CDR1 MGHRA, CDR2 YSYEKL. V trimming: 4 bases; J trimming: 3 bases; junction bases outside the gene matches: 11. The CDR3 covers 17 residues. Written as DNA, the CDR3 is TGCGCCAGCAGCCGCCCAGGCGCTAGCGGGGGAAAAGAGACCCAGTACTTC. Its protein is CASSRPGASGGKETQYF.

This sequence joins TRBV29-1 and TRBJ2-3; 7 bases are shared with TRBD2. The V gene end was trimmed by 6 bases and the J gene end by 3 bases; junction bases not matched to a gene: 6. The CDR3 is 13 residues long. Germline V lookup: CDR1 SQVTM, CDR2 ANQGSEA. As DNA, the CDR3 is TGCAGCGTGGGGGGGATTTCGACAGATACGCAGTATTTT. It translates to CSVGGISTDTQYF.

V gene TRBV7-8 combines with J gene TRBJ1-4; D uncertain. Germline loops: CDR1 SGHVS, CDR2 FQNEAQ. V was trimmed by 7 bases and J by 3 bases, leaving 9 bases between them. CDR3 length: 13 amino acids. The CDR3 is CASTRGPNEKLFF. For the CDR3, the DNA is TGTGCCAGCACTCGCGGGCCTAATGAAAAACTGTTTTTT.

There are a few counts of this clone. V is TRBV4-2 and J is TRBJ2-2; 7 bases align to TRBD2. Trimming removed 1 base from V and 4 bases from J; junction bases left unmatched: 9. This CDR3 contains 17 residues. Germline-derived CDR1 and CDR2 are LGHNA and YNFKEQ. The DNA for the CDR3 is TGTGCCAGCAGCCAAGCGACGGGGGGACGGGCCACCGGGGAGCTGTTTTTT. This gives the protein CASSQATGGRATGELFF.

This chain joins TRBV5-1 and TRBJ2-3; TRBD2 agrees at 7 bases. V shed 9 bases, J shed 0 bases, and the junction held 4 bases outside the gene matches. The length of the CDR3 is 13 residues. Germline CDR1 and CDR2: SGHRS and YFSETQ. This chain's CDR3 is CATRAGSTDTQYF. DNA of the CDR3: TGCGCCACTAGAGCGGGGAGCACAGATACGCAGTATTTT. Looking up the rest from reference TRBV5-1 and TRBJ2-3 gives the full variable domain: KAGVTQTPRYLIKTRGQQVTLSCSPISGHRSVSWYQQTPGQGLQFLFEYFSETQRNKGNFPGRFSGRQFSNSRSEMNVSTLELGDSALYLCATRAGSTDTQYFGPGTRLTVL.

The CDR3 DNA sequence: TGTGCCAGCTCACCCCTCGAGTTGGTCGGCACTGAAGCTTTCTTT. Its translation: CASSPLELVGTEAFF. This chain links TRBV18 with TRBJ1-1; unclear D gene. The CDR3 totals 15 residues. Trimming left V 3 bases short and J 4 bases short, with 15 bases between. Germline CDR1 KGHSH, CDR2 LQKENI.